The 28 T cell receptor beta chains in this list originate from one sample, sequenced in a study of T cell responses to AZD1222 COVID-19 vaccine. Clones were sequenced by immunoSEQ multiplex PCR, and TCRdb holds only the in-frame ones, with some missing. The sample records roughly 100,000 clones, 91% being singletons. Sequencing used peripheral blood, obtained on day 0 of AZD1222 vaccination. These receptors were collected from an adult in good health.

The chain carries TRBV16 and TRBJ2-4; tentatively, D is TRBD1 (6 bases). V lost 3 bases and J lost 0, with 15 bases in between. This CDR3 has 17 residues. Per the germline V gene, CDR1 is KGHSY and CDR2 is FQNENV. CDR3: CASSHTPGQLAKNIQYF. Written as DNA, the CDR3 is TGTGCCAGCAGCCATACCCCGGGACAACTAGCCAAAAACATTCAGTACTTC. Filled out from reference TRBV16 and TRBJ2-4, the complete variable domain reads GEEVAQTPKHLVRGEGQKAKLYCAPIKGHSYVFWYQQVLKNEFKFLISFQNENVFDETGMPKERFSAKCLPNSPCSLEIQATKLEDSAVYFCASSHTPGQLAKNIQYFGAGTRLSVL.

The V gene is TRBV18, the J gene TRBJ1-2; D is perhaps TRBD1 (6 bases). V was pared by 5 bases and J by 2 bases, with 15 bases between. The V gene's germline CDR1 is KGHSH and CDR2 LQKENI. The CDR3 runs 15 residues. For the CDR3, the DNA is TGTGCCAGCTCATCGGGGACCGGGACAAACTATGGCTACACCTTC. This codes for CASSSGTGTNYGYTF.

This sequence joins TRBV27 and TRBJ2-3; 8 bases are a match to TRBD2. This CDR3 is built from 15 residues. Looked up from germline, CDR1 is MNHEY and CDR2 is SMNVEV (reference sequence). V trimming: 6 bases; J trimming: 2 bases; junction bases outside the gene matches: 7. CDR3 sequence (DNA): TGTGCCAGCAGCGAAGCGGGAGTTACCACAGATACGCAGTATTTT. Protein product: CASSEAGVTTDTQYF.

V and J are TRBV18 and TRBJ2-5; the match to TRBD2 covers 9 bases. Trimming removed 0 bases from V and 5 bases from J; junction bases left unmatched: 13. The germline V gene encodes CDR1 KGHSH and CDR2 LQKENI. The CDR3 runs to 18 residues. CDR3 nucleotides: TGTGCCAGCTCACCACCGGGGACTAGCCGGTCTCTCGGGGAGACCCAGTACTTC. This translates into CASSPPGTSRSLGETQYF.

The chain joins TRBV28 to TRBJ2-3; 8 nucleotides agree with TRBD1. CDR3 size: 15 residues. Per the germline V gene, CDR1 is MDHEN and CDR2 is SYDVKM. The V and J ends lost 8 bases and 4 bases, in that order; junction bases with no gene match: 11. CDR3: CASFPQGVPPDTQYF. The CDR3, as DNA: TGTGCCAGCTTCCCACAGGGGGTCCCCCCAGATACGCAGTATTTT.

The rearrangement joins TRBV2 to TRBJ2-7; TRBD1 matches at 8 bases. V lost 7 bases and J lost 5; bases outside the gene matches: 10. Germline CDR1 and CDR2: SNHLY and FYNNEI. The CDR3 covers 14 residues. This chain's CDR3 is CASTPGGYLDEQYF. The CDR3 region has the DNA TGTGCCAGCACCCCAGGGGGCTATTTGGACGAGCAGTACTTC.

This chain joins TRBV9 and TRBJ1-6; the D gene is possibly TRBD1 (6 bases). Germline V gene sequence: CDR1 SGDLS, CDR2 YYNGEE. This CDR3 contains 15 residues. V dropped 1 base and J dropped 8 bases, with 13 bases sitting between them. The CDR3 nucleotides read TGTGCCAGCAGCGTAAGGGGGGTAGGGGATTCACCCCTCCACTTT. Its protein is CASSVRGVGDSPLHF.

The chain links TRBV2 to TRBJ2-4; tentatively, D is TRBD1 (5 bases). The CDR3 totals 15 residues. CDR1 and CDR2 from the germline V gene are SNHLY and FYNNEI. V was shortened by 8 bases and J by 4 bases, with 18 bases between the two germline ends. CDR3 amino acids: CASLTGAQNKNIQYF. DNA for the CDR3: TGTGCCAGCCTTACTGGGGCACAGAATAAAAACATTCAGTACTTC.

This clone was recorded a few times. This chain connects TRBV4-3 to TRBJ1-1, with D possibly matching TRBD1 (5 bases). Germline CDR1 and CDR2: LGHNA and YSLEER. The CDR3 runs to 14 residues. V lost 0 bases, J lost 9 bases, and 14 bases lay in between. The CDR3 loop reads CASSQEMTVGKAFF. In nucleotides, the CDR3 is TGCGCCAGCAGCCAAGAAATGACAGTTGGGAAAGCTTTCTTT.

This chain links TRBV11-2 with TRBJ1-3; possible D gene TRBD1, 6 bases. Germline CDR1 is SGHAT and CDR2 is FQNNGV. The V gene lost 5 bases and the J gene lost 4 bases, with 12 bases spanning the gap. This CDR3 contains 14 residues. The CDR3 here is CASSARTAGNTIYF. The CDR3 coding sequence is TGTGCCAGCAGCGCCCGGACAGCGGGAAACACCATATATTTT.

The CDR3 coding sequence is TGTGCCAGCTCACCATCGGGACTAGCGGGAGCTAGCTCCTACAATGAGCAGTTCTTC. This sequence encodes CASSPSGLAGASSYNEQFF. This chain connects TRBV18 to TRBJ2-1; 14 bases align to TRBD2. This CDR3 contains 19 residues. The germline CDR1 and CDR2 sequences are KGHSH and LQKENI. The ends lost 2 bases at V and 0 bases at J; junction bases unmatched: 6. Supplemented by reference TRBV18 and TRBJ2-1, the full variable domain reads NAGVMQNPRHLVRRRGQEARLRCSPMKGHSHVYWYRQLPEEGLKFMVYLQKENIIDESGMPKERFSAEFPKEGPSILRIQQVVRGDSAAYFCASSPSGLAGASSYNEQFFGPGTRLTVL.

CDR3 coding DNA: TGTGCCAGCAGTTACTCGGGACGGGGAAATGAAAAACTGTTTTTT. This codes for CASSYSGRGNEKLFF. The chain employs TRBV6-5 and TRBJ1-4; D is possibly TRBD1 (5 bases). Germline CDR1 and CDR2: MNHEY and SVGAGI. V dropped 0 bases and J dropped 5 bases, with 10 bases sitting between them. The CDR3 has 15 residues.

This rearrangement joins TRBV6-5 to TRBJ1-4; D is possibly TRBD1 (6 bases). CDR1 and CDR2 (germline): MNHEY, SVGAGI. V was pared by 0 bases and J by 7 bases, with 12 bases between. This CDR3 comprises 15 residues. The CDR3 sequence: CASSYSGGHGEKLFF. For the CDR3, the DNA is TGTGCCAGCAGTTACTCAGGGGGGCACGGTGAAAAACTGTTTTTT.

The chain joins TRBV7-3 to TRBJ2-2; 12 bases map to TRBD1. Trimming removed 4 bases from V and 6 bases from J; junction bases left unmatched: 6. The CDR3 sequence is 16 residues long. Germline CDR1 and CDR2: SGHTA and FQGTGA. The CDR3 reads CASSSRDRGHPGELFF. CDR3 bases: TGTGCCAGCAGCTCCCGGGACAGGGGGCATCCCGGGGAGCTGTTTTTT. The complete variable domain, with remaining parts taken from reference TRBV7-3 and TRBJ2-2, reads GAGVSQTPSNKVTEKGKYVELRCDPISGHTALYWYRQSLGQGPEFLIYFQGTGAADDSGLPNDRFFAVRPEGSVSTLKIQRTERGDSAVYLCASSSRDRGHPGELFFGEGSRLTVL.

V usage is TRBV30 and J usage is TRBJ1-5, with D perhaps TRBD1 (6 bases). Germline V lookup: CDR1 GTSNPN, CDR2 SVGIG (reference sequence). The CDR3 is 16 residues long. Trimming pared 0 bases from V and 3 bases from J, leaving 15 bases between. The CDR3 protein is CAWSVRGRGINQPQHF. In DNA form, the CDR3 reads TGTGCCTGGAGTGTACGAGGCAGGGGAATCAATCAGCCCCAGCATTTT.

This chain uses TRBV5-6 with TRBJ1-5; D unclear. Germline V gene lookup returns CDR1 SGHDT and CDR2 YYEEEE. The CDR3 has 15 residues. V dropped 0 bases and J dropped 0 bases, with 7 bases sitting between them. CDR3: CASSLGQYSNQPQHF. The CDR3 bases are TGTGCCAGCAGCTTGGGGCAGTATAGCAATCAGCCCCAGCATTTT.

This clone has only a few counts. The chain is built from TRBV6-5 and TRBJ1-6; 11 bases agree with TRBD1. J gave up 9 bases and V 6 bases, and 7 bases lay outside the gene matches. CDR3 length: 15 amino acids. Germline CDR1 MNHEY, CDR2 SVGAGI. CDR3 sequence: CASRPSGTGGSPLHF. CDR3 nucleotides: TGTGCCAGCAGGCCTTCCGGGACAGGGGGTTCACCCCTCCACTTT.

CDR3 in amino acids: CASSPGLAAGSQYF. CDR3 nucleotide sequence: TGTGCCAGCAGCCCCGGACTAGCCGCCGGTTCGCAGTATTTT. The rearrangement uses TRBV7-2 and TRBJ2-3; 8 bases are a match to TRBD2. This CDR3 has 14 residues. After removal of 5 bases from V and 10 bases from J, the junction contained 11 bases not matched to a gene. Germline loops: CDR1 SGHTA, CDR2 FQGNSA.

CDR3 amino acids: CASSLGQGAEAYEQYF. The CDR3, as DNA: TGTGCCAGCAGCTTAGGACAGGGAGCGGAGGCGTACGAGCAGTACTTC. The chain couples TRBV3-1 (or the pseudogene TRBV3-2) to TRBJ2-7; 8 bases fit TRBD1. With V trimmed by 5 bases and J by 4 bases, 13 bases remained unmatched. The CDR3 has 16 amino acids. Per the germline V gene, CDR1 is LGHDT and CDR2 is YNNKEL (reference sequence).

The chain combines TRBV9 with TRBJ1-2, with 9 bases that match TRBD1. This CDR3 region has 13 residues. With V trimmed by 4 bases and J by 6 bases, 4 bases remained unmatched. Germline V gene sequence: CDR1 SGDLS, CDR2 YYNGEE. The CDR3 nucleotides read TGTGCCAGCAGCAGACGACAGGGGGATGGCTACACCTTC. This gives the protein CASSRRQGDGYTF.

This clone was counted a single time. The rearrangement joins TRBV10-2 to TRBJ2-7; 13 nucleotides agree with TRBD2. Unmatched junction bases numbered 7, after V lost 7 bases and J lost 4 bases. Germline V gene data show CDR1 as WSHSY and CDR2 as SAAADI. CDR3 length equals 15 residues. The CDR3 sequence: CASTRTSGGPYEQYF. Here the CDR3 DNA reads TGCGCCAGCACCCGGACTAGCGGGGGTCCTTACGAGCAGTACTTC.

This chain links TRBV5-8 with TRBJ2-5, with D perhaps given as TRBD1 or TRBD2 (6 bases each). CDR3 size: 16 residues. From germline, CDR1 is SGHTS and CDR2 YDEGEE. The V and J ends lost 4 bases and 1 base respectively, with 17 bases between them. The CDR3 nucleotides are TGTGCCAGCAGCCGGGGAGGCAGGGGTGGCCAAGAGACCCAGTACTTC. Its protein is CASSRGGRGGQETQYF. The whole variable domain, filled in from reference TRBV5-8 and TRBJ2-5, reads EAGVTQSPTHLIKTRGQQATLRCSPISGHTSVYWYQQALGLGLQFLLWYDEGEERNRGNFPPRFSGRQFPNYSSELNVNALELEDSALYLCASSRGGRGGQETQYFGPGTRLLVL.

This clone was detected only once. The J gene is TRBJ2-1, the V gene TRBV30, with 12 bases fitting TRBD2. J lost 2 bases, V lost 4 bases, and 9 bases had no gene match. The CDR3 is 17 amino acids. CDR1 and CDR2 from the germline V gene are GTSNPN and SVGIG (reference sequence). CDR3 nucleotide sequence: TGTGCCTGGATTAGTTTGCTAGCGGGAGGGCCCTACAATGAGCAGTTCTTC. This encodes CAWISLLAGGPYNEQFF.

The chain employs TRBV7-8 and TRBJ2-3; 7 bases are a match to TRBD2. The CDR3 is 15 residues long. The germline V gene has CDR1 SGHVS and CDR2 FQNEAQ. V was pared by 5 bases and J by 3 bases, with 8 bases of the junction left unmatched. The CDR3, as DNA: TGTGCCAGCAGCCTAGGACTAGGAGGGACAGATACGCAGTATTTT. As protein: CASSLGLGGTDTQYF.

This chain links TRBV27 with TRBJ2-2, with D unresolved. The CDR3 runs 13 residues. The germline V and J ends were trimmed by 2 bases and 2 bases, with 3 bases remaining between them. Per the germline V gene, CDR1 is MNHEY and CDR2 is SMNVEV (reference sequence). The CDR3 nucleotides read TGTGCCAGCAGTTTACTCAACACCGGGGAGCTGTTTTTT. This gives the protein CASSLLNTGELFF.

The chain combines TRBV7-2 with TRBJ1-5; TRBD1 might be the D (6 bases). V was cut by 0 bases and J by 6 bases, with 15 bases left in between. The germline gives CDR1 SGHTA, CDR2 FQGNSA. CDR3 size: 16 residues. CDR3 in amino acids: CASSLAMGGATQPQHF. The CDR3 DNA reads TGTGCCAGCAGCTTAGCCATGGGGGGGGCAACTCAGCCCCAGCATTTT.

The J gene is TRBJ1-1, the V gene TRBV19, with D maybe TRBD1 (6 bases). The CDR3 is 16 amino acids. Trimming pared 6 bases from V and 0 bases from J, leaving 17 bases between. The germline gives CDR1 LNHDA, CDR2 SQIVND (reference sequence). In DNA, the CDR3 is TGTGCCAGTAGAGCCATCAGACAGGTGGTGAACACTGAAGCTTTCTTT. It specifies CASRAIRQVVNTEAFF.

This chain links TRBV28 with TRBJ1-3, with 9 bases identical to TRBD1. This CDR3 contains 14 residues. The germline gives CDR1 MDHEN, CDR2 SYDVKM. Unmatched junction bases numbered 4, after V lost 6 bases and J lost 4 bases. As DNA, the CDR3 is TGTGCCAGCAGCCGGACAGGGGCAGGAAACACCATATATTTT. Translation gives CASSRTGAGNTIYF.